Included here is one T cell receptor (beta chain) sequence, with context. Its target is unknown. Trimming took 0 bases from V and 7 from J; bases not matched to a gene: 4. The CDR3 is 15 amino acids. In germline, CDR1 is GTSNPN, CDR2 SVGIG (reference sequence). This entry comes from a study of response to subunit inactivated influenza vaccine. Study results and caveats: That few new T cells are recruited by each seasonal influenza vaccination was the authors' suggestion.

TCRdb reprocessed the RT-PCR reads via MiXCR and lists one record per CDR3 protein. The sample has 550,000 to 650,000 distinct CDR3 sequences, about 11% seen once. Sequences were derived from PBMCs from blood, sampled on the day of vaccination. This chain joins TRBV30 and TRBJ2-2; TRBD2 agrees at 11 bases. The sequence was obtained from a man aged 50 to 59 who received an inactivated influenza vaccine. CDR3 coding DNA: TGTGCCTGGAGTGTTTTAGCGGGAGGGTACGGGGAGCTGTTTTTT. It encodes CAWSVLAGGYGELFF.